One and the same sample provided the 21 T cell receptor beta chains below, sequenced in a study of tumor-infiltrating lymphocytes in primary liver carcinoma. Joint extraction of RNA and DNA used roughly 20-32 mg of bulk tissue that was unsorted. The input was approximately 500 ng total RNA; TCR beta cDNA was made from it with a constant-region primer. Modified slightly, ARM-PCR produced TCR beta libraries over three nested multiplex PCR rounds. TRBV1-TRBV30 forward primers and a C-beta reverse primer were used in the first two PCR rounds, which each ran for around 11 cycles. One entry per CDR3 protein, called by TCRdb with MiXCR from the multiplex PCR reads. Of tens of thousands of distinct CDR3 sequences in the sample, around 75% were seen once. The sample was liver tumor tissue from sampling region 4. Specified subset: tumor region T4, right-lateral pole. Receptors originate from a woman aged 55 to 70 with primary liver carcinoma and hepatitis B virus infection.

Concerning this clonotype: At one end the junction does not follow the germline gene, possibly because of a read error. V gene TRBV11-2 combines with J gene TRBJ2-5, with D maybe TRBD2 (6 bases). Germline CDR1 and CDR2: SGHAT and FQNNGV. There are 16 residues in the CDR3. CDR3 coding DNA: TGTGCCAGCAGCCCCTATGACGGGAGATCACAAGAGACCCAGCACTTC. Its protein is CASSPYDGRSQETQHF.

A word on this clonotype: Sequence at one end of the junction differs from germline and may be a read error. V is TRBV29-1 and J is TRBJ1-1, with TRBD1 as a possible D gene (5 bases). This CDR3 has 14 amino acids. Germline assignment: CDR1 SQVTM and CDR2 ANQGSEA. CDR3 in amino acids: CSVGEMNMNTEALF. DNA of the CDR3: TGCAGCGTGGGGGAAATGAATATGAACACTGAAGCTCTCTTT.

This clonotype was detected many times. The rearrangement links TRBV12-3 or TRBV12-4 to TRBJ2-1; 14 nucleotides line up with TRBD2. The J segment lost 1 base and the V segment lost 1 base, leaving 3 bases of the junction unmatched. This CDR3 has 18 residues. CDR3 residues: CASSLGTSGRPSYNEQFF. The CDR3 DNA follows: TGTGCCAGCAGTTTAGGGACTAGCGGGAGGCCGTCCTACAATGAGCAGTTCTTC.

Concerning this clonotype: A junction boundary mismatches the germline segment, possibly from a read error. CDR3 bases: TGTGTCAGCAGCTTAACCCACGGACAGTGGTACAGGAGTGAGCAGTTCTTC. Translated, it gives CVSSLTHGQWYRSEQFF. The chain recombines TRBV11-2 with TRBJ2-1; weak D call: TRBD1 (6 bases). This CDR3 has 17 amino acids. CDR1 is SGHAT, CDR2 FQNNGV, per germline.

This clonotype is a singleton in its sample. Sequence at one end of the junction differs from germline and may be a read error. The rearrangement joins TRBV11-2 to TRBJ2-3; possible D gene TRBD2, 6 bases. Germline loops: CDR1 SGHAT, CDR2 FQNNGV. This CDR3 is 13 amino acids long. As DNA, the CDR3 is TGTACCAGCAACCTGCGACGGGGGAATATGCAGTATTTT. Translated: CTSNLRRGNMQYF.

In this sample, this clonotype turned up many times. V gene TRBV6-2 or TRBV6-3 combines with J gene TRBJ2-7; 10 nucleotides agree with TRBD1. Germline-derived CDR1 and CDR2 are MNHEY and SVGEGT. V trimming: 6 bases; J trimming: 0 bases; junction bases outside the gene matches: 2. This CDR3 spans 14 amino acids. The CDR3 DNA reads TGTGCCAGCAGGGGGGACAGGGGCTCCTACGAGCAGTACTTC. The encoded protein is CASRGDRGSYEQYF.

As concerns this clonotype: The junction departs from germline at one end; a sequencing error may be responsible. The chain is built from TRBV6-6 and TRBJ2-1, with TRBD2 matching over 14 bases. The germline gives CDR1 MNHNY, CDR2 SVGAGI (reference sequence). CDR3 length equals 18 residues. CDR3: CAGSYSQPGTSGSDEQFF. DNA of the CDR3: TGTGCCGGCAGTTACTCGCAGCCCGGGACTAGCGGGAGTGATGAGCAATTCTTC.

To note about this clonotype: Since the CDR3 does not end with the conserved phenylalanine or tryptophan, this likely comes from a read error. The chain recombines TRBV6-5 with TRBJ1-2; 9 positions match TRBD1. Per germline, CDR1 MNHEY and CDR2 SVGAGI. J lost 5 bases, V lost 6 bases, and 4 bases had no gene match. The CDR3 contains 13 residues. CDR3 amino acids: CASRGQGVYGYTY. For the CDR3, the DNA is TGTGCCAGCAGGGGACAGGGCGTATATGGCTACACCTAC.

The chain recombines TRBV11-2 with TRBJ2-3, with 10 bases matching TRBD2. V lost 5 bases to trimming and J lost 11 bases; unmatched junction nucleotides: 13. This CDR3 comprises 15 residues. Germline V lookup: CDR1 SGHAT, CDR2 FQNNGV. Written as DNA, the CDR3 is TGTGCCAGCAGCCCTGGACTAGCGGACCCAGGTATGCAGTATTTT. The encoded protein is CASSPGLADPGMQYF.

Details on this clonotype: Its ends do not fully match the called genes, so a read error is possible. The gene calls are TRBV14 and TRBJ1-5; 7 nucleotides agree with TRBD1. The CDR3 has 16 residues. CDR1 is SGHDN and CDR2 is FVKESK in the germline V gene. CDR3 amino acids: CTSSQVKGASNQPQHF. CDR3 in DNA: TGTACCAGCAGTCAAGTCAAGGGGGCTAGCAATCAGCCCCAGCATTTT.

This clonotype was detected only a few times. The chain employs TRBV18 and TRBJ2-2, with TRBD2 matching over 7 bases. Trimming at V came to 8 bases and at J to 6 bases, leaving 6 bases not matched to a gene. CDR1 and CDR2 from the germline V gene are KGHSH and LQKENI. This CDR3 contains 13 residues. CDR3 protein: CASPVTSAGELFF. The CDR3 DNA reads as TGTGCCAGCCCAGTCACTAGCGCCGGGGAGCTGTTTTTT.

This clonotype was found a few times. A junction boundary mismatches the germline segment, possibly from a read error. The rearrangement joins TRBV12-5 to TRBJ2-2; TRBD2 matches 8 bases. Germline V gene lookup returns CDR1 LGHNT and CDR2 FRNRAP. The CDR3 covers 16 residues. CDR3 bases: TGTGATAGTGGTTTGGTAACAGCGGGAGTGGCCTGGGAGCTGTTTTTT. Encoded protein: CDSGLVTAGVAWELFF.

The rearrangement joins TRBV29-1 to TRBJ2-3, with TRBD2 as a possible D gene (6 bases). The CDR3 extends over 18 amino acids. CDR1 and CDR2 from the germline V gene are SQVTM and ANQGSEA. Trimming stripped 1 base from V and 4 bases from J, with 24 bases between. CDR3 region: CSVEVGSSVRGPPDTQYF. CDR3 DNA sequence: TGCAGCGTTGAAGTGGGGTCTAGCGTGAGGGGCCCTCCAGATACGCAGTATTTT.

This clonotype was recorded at least ten times. The chain is built from TRBV6-5 and TRBJ2-3; 7 bases are shared with TRBD1. With 2 bases clipped from V and 10 bases from J, the junction kept 9 bases outside the gene matches. CDR3 length: 14 residues. Germline V gene sequence: CDR1 MNHEY, CDR2 SVGAGI. DNA of the CDR3: TGTGCCAGCAGTTACCGGACCGACAGGGACGCGCAGTATTTT. As protein: CASSYRTDRDAQYF.

This clonotype was detected a few times. One base away lies a much larger clone, so this may be a sequencing read error. V gene TRBV6-1 combines with J gene TRBJ1-1, with D possibly being TRBD1 (6 bases). Trimming removed 5 bases from V and 1 base from J, with 14 bases in between. Germline V gene sequence: CDR1 MNHNS, CDR2 SASEGT. The CDR3 sequence is 15 residues long. CDR3 residues: CASSTPGARNTEAFF. The CDR3 DNA sequence: TGTGCCAGCAGTACCCCAGGGGCTAGGAACACTGAAGCTTTCTTT.

This clonotype was detected many times. This sequence joins TRBV4-2 and TRBJ1-3; the D is unclear. This CDR3 has 14 residues. Per the germline V gene, CDR1 is LGHNA and CDR2 is YNFKEQ. V lost 0 bases, J lost 9 bases, and 12 bases lay in between. Written as DNA, the CDR3 is TGTGCCAGCAGCCAAGACTTTTCGGTGGTCACCATATATTTT. It encodes CASSQDFSVVTIYF.

As to this clonotype: A much more abundant neighbour one base away suggests this may be a read error. The J gene is TRBJ1-5, the V gene TRBV12-3 or TRBV12-4; D perhaps matches TRBD1 (5 bases). CDR3 length equals 12 residues. CDR3 protein: CTSRVGNQPQHF. CDR3 nucleotide sequence: TGTACCAGCAGGGTGGGCAATCAGCCCCAGCATTTT.

This clonotype was detected many times. The V and J genes are TRBV28 and TRBJ1-1; perhaps TRBD1 as D (6 bases). V was clipped by 9 bases and J by 4 bases, with 18 bases between them. The CDR3 runs 14 residues. Germline V gene data show CDR1 as MDHEN and CDR2 as SYDVKM. CDR3 loop: CASWAGDGGTEAFF. In DNA, the CDR3 is TGTGCCAGTTGGGCAGGGGATGGAGGCACTGAAGCTTTCTTT.

The chain couples TRBV14 to TRBJ2-2; no clear D gene. CDR3 size: 16 residues. V lost 11 bases and J 0 bases, leaving 19 bases between the germline ends. In germline, CDR1 is SGHDN, CDR2 FVKESK. CDR3 loop: CADSQKLTANTGELFF. The CDR3 nucleotides read TGTGCCGATAGTCAAAAACTCACAGCGAACACCGGGGAGCTGTTTTTT.

The chain employs TRBV18 and TRBJ1-2, with D possibly TRBD1 on 5 matching bases. Trimming stripped 2 bases from V and 4 bases from J, with 11 bases between. The CDR3 covers 14 residues. Germline-derived CDR1 and CDR2 are KGHSH and LQKENI. Here the CDR3 reads CASSPEGSRYGYTF. CDR3 in DNA: TGTGCCAGCTCACCAGAGGGGAGTCGCTATGGCTACACCTTC.

CDR3 loop: CASTVTGAYGHTF. CDR3 bases: TGTGCCAGCACCGTTACAGGGGCCTATGGTCACACCTTC. The V and J genes are TRBV12-3 or TRBV12-4 and TRBJ1-2; 7 bases align to TRBD1. The CDR3 extends over 13 amino acids. J gave up 12 bases and V 7 bases, and 14 bases lay outside the gene matches.